This is a list of T cell receptor beta chains from one sample in a study of OX40 agonist ivuxolimab in advanced cancers. Using immunoSEQ multiplex PCR, the repertoire was profiled, and TCRdb retains in-frame clones only, with some absent. The sample holds some 39,000 clones, approximately 89% seen once. The starting material was CD4+ or CD8+ T cells sorted from blood, obtained in a trial of the OX40 agonist ivuxolimab. The receptors shown here come from an adult with an advanced solid tumor such as melanoma, head and neck, liver or kidney cancer. Each CDR3 is given with its conserved first and last residue. A D gene is named only where the DNA matches it firmly. Size is omitted from some rows. Given values are once, few, many or a class for expanded clones.

D gene,clone size,J gene,V gene,CDR3 protein,CDR3 DNA
TRBD2,NA,TRBJ2-7,TRBV5-5,CASSPMAGVGVF,TGTGCCAGCAGCCCCATGGCGGGAGTCGGGGTATTC
NA,NA,TRBJ1-1,TRBV7-2,CASSFRGNTEAFF,TGTGCCAGCAGCTTTAGAGGTAACACTGAAGCTTTCTTT
NA,NA,TRBJ1-1,TRBV7-2,CASSPSGLNTEAFF,TGTGCCAGCAGCCCAAGTGGGTTGAACACTGAAGCTTTCTTT
TRBD2,few,TRBJ2-1,TRBV7-2,CASSGTRSYNEQFF,TGTGCCAGCAGCGGGACTAGGTCCTACAATGAGCAGTTCTTC
NA,NA,TRBJ1-5,TRBV7-2,CASSITASGTLEFGPQHF,TGTGCCAGCAGCATAACCGCCTCCGGGACTCTCGAATTTGGGCCCCAGCATTTT
NA,NA,TRBJ2-7,TRBV11-2,CASSSQGQQYF,TGTGCCAGCAGCTCTCAGGGGCAGCAGTACTTC
TRBD2,once,TRBJ2-7,TRBV29-1,CSGRVGPYEQYF,TGCAGTGGGAGGGTAGGGCCCTACGAGCAGTACTTC
NA,NA,TRBJ2-3,TRBV5-6,CASSLTGDSSSTDTQYF,TGTGCCAGCAGCTTGACAGGGGACTCCTCTAGCACAGATACGCAGTATTTT
NA,few,TRBJ1-5,TRBV30,CAWGTLMAQHF,TGTGCCTGGGGCACCCTGATGGCCCAGCATTTT
NA,NA,TRBJ2-5,TRBV7-6,CASSLGSGQETQYF,TGTGCCAGCAGCTTGGGTTCGGGCCAAGAGACCCAGTACTTC
TRBD1,once,TRBJ2-7,TRBV6-5,CASGQDGVYEQYF,TGTGCCAGCGGACAGGACGGGGTCTACGAGCAGTACTTC
NA,NA,TRBJ1-1,TRBV18,CASSPPGDIGTEAFF,TGTGCCAGCTCACCACCGGGTGATATAGGCACTGAAGCTTTCTTT
NA,NA,TRBJ1-3,TRBV11-3,CASSSLRSGNTIYF,TGTGCCAGCAGTTCGTTAAGATCTGGAAACACCATATATTTT
NA,once,TRBJ1-4,TRBV7-5,CASSLRLGGKLFF,TGTGCCAGCAGCTTAAGGTTGGGCGGAAAACTGTTTTTT
TRBD1,NA,TRBJ2-7,TRBV7-2,CASSPRRDRAYEQYF,TGTGCCAGCAGCCCTAGGCGGGACAGGGCCTACGAGCAGTACTTC
NA,NA,TRBJ2-5,TRBV2,CASSLTEGETQYF,TGTGCCAGCAGTTTGACTGAGGGAGAGACCCAGTACTTC